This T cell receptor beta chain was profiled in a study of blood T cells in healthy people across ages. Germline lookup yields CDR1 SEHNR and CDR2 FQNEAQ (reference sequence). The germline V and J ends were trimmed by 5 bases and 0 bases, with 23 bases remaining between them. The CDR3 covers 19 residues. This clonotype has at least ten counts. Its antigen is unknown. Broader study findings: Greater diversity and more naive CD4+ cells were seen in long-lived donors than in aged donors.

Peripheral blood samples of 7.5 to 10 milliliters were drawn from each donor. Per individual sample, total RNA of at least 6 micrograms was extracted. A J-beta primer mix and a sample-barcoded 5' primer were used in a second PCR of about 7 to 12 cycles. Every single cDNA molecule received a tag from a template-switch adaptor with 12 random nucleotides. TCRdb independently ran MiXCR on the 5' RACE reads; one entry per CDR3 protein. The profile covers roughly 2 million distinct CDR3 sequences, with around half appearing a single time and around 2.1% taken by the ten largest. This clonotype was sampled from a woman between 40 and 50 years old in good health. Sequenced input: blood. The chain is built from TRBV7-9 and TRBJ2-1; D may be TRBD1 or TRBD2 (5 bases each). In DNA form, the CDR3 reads TGTGCCAGCAGCCAACCCTCCGGGACGCGAGTCAGCTCCTACAATGAGCAGTTCTTC. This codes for CASSQPSGTRVSSYNEQFF.